This T cell receptor (beta chain) was obtained from a study of TIL therapy for anti-PD-1-resistant metastatic lung cancer. Points from the study as a whole: Compared with baseline intratumoral T cells, expanded TIL cultures were more clonal and less diverse (around 5.7% vs 31%). Patients were highly selected, enriched for treatment-naive, never-smoker and oncogene-addicted cases.

Points on this clone: Its antigen remains unknown.

The CDR3 spans 15 residues. The germline V gene encodes CDR1 SGDLS and CDR2 YYNGEE. The V end was cut by 4 bases, the J end by 3 bases, with 17 bases between. Time point given: pre-treatment sample, taken before nivolumab and TIL therapy. The tumor samples were excised metastases, mostly pleural nodules or supraclavicular lymph nodes. Tumor harvest preceded PD-1/PD-L1 blockade, followed by nivolumab treatment. Patients were adults with stage 4 NSCLC. The libraries were made with immunoSEQ v3. Clones were read by immunoSEQ multiplex PCR, and TCRdb kept only the in-frame ones, dropping some. The profile shows approximately 92,000 clones, roughly 65% of them singletons.

The V call is TRBV9, the J call TRBJ2-7; D gene unclear. This receptor was identified in a person between 25 and 80 years old with non-small cell lung cancer. Material: tumor tissue, obtained at baseline. CDR3 amino acids: CASSPRASHHYEQYF. CDR3 DNA: TGTGCCAGCAGCCCCCGGGCCTCTCATCACTACGAGCAGTACTTC.